The clone carrying this T cell receptor beta chain came up once. Amplification targeted the TCR beta CDR3 regions, with RNA transcripts as the source material. RT-PCR was first run with HTBI primers, then multiplex PCR in a second round. TCRdb passed the multiplex PCR reads through MiXCR, listing each CDR3 protein once. The data show about 740,000 distinct CDR3 sequences, around 40% seen once. This sample is part of a study of Graves' ophthalmopathy and Graves' hyperthyroidism. Material: peripheral blood. This clonotype was sampled from an adult man with Graves' ophthalmopathy.

The CDR3 loop reads CAGQGHQPQHF. CDR3 in DNA: TGTGCCGGACAGGGGCATCAGCCCCAGCATTTT. The gene calls are TRBV2 and TRBJ1-5; TRBD1 agrees at 9 bases. The J segment lost 5 bases and the V segment lost 11 bases, leaving 1 base of the junction unmatched. CDR1 is SNHLY and CDR2 is FYNNEI in the germline V gene. This CDR3 has 11 amino acids. The variable domain in full, completed from reference TRBV2 and TRBJ1-5, reads EPEVTQTPSHQVTQMGQEVILRCVPISNHLYFYWYRQILGQKVEFLVSFYNNEISEKSEIFDDQFSVERPDGSNFTLKIRSTKLEDSAMYFCAGQGHQPQHFGDGTRLSIL.